This T cell receptor (beta chain) was found in a study of blood T cell repertoires in COVID-19. In the study overall: The samples span acute and convalescent COVID-19 from the United States, Italy and Spain.

This clone was observed once. In the original analysis: Reference gene primer amplification yielded estimated nucleated cell counts. Clones were sequenced by immunoSEQ multiplex PCR, and TCRdb holds only the in-frame ones, with some missing. That table furnishes V, J and clone size, whereas the DNA furnished D and trimming. The sample holds some 180,000 clones, around nine tenths seen once. CDR1 and CDR2 from the germline V gene are SGHTA and FQGNSA. The CDR3 runs to 14 residues. The ends lost 5 bases at V and 9 bases at J; junction bases unmatched: 9. The clonotype was recovered from a man aged 45 to 65 with COVID-19, enrolled during active disease. Sequencing was carried out using peripheral blood. The rearrangement joins TRBV7-2 to TRBJ2-1, with TRBD2 matching 8 bases. CDR3 loop: CASSRPGLASEQFF. The CDR3 DNA reads as TGTGCCAGCAGCCGCCCTGGACTAGCAAGTGAGCAGTTCTTC.